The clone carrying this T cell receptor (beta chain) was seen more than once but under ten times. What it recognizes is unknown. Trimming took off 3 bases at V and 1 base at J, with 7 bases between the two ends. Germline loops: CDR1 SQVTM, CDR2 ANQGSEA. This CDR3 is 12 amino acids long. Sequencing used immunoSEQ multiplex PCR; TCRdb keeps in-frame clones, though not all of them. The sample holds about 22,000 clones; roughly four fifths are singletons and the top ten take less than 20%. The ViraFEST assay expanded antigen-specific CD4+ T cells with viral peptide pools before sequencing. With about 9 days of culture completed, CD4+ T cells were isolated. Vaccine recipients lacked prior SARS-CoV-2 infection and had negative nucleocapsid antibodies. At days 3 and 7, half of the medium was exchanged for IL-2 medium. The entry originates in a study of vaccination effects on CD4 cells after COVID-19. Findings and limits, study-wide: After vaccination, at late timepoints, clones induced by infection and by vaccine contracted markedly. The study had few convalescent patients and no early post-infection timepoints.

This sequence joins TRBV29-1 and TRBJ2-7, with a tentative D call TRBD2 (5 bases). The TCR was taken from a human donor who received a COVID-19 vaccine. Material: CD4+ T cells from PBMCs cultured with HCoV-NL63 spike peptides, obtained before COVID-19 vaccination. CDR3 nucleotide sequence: TGCAGCGTTGAGGCGGGTTCCTACGAGCAGTACTTC. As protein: CSVEAGSYEQYF.